This TCR beta chain was sequenced in a study of blood T cell repertoires in COVID-19. Sequenced by immunoSEQ multiplex PCR; TCRdb stores in-frame clones only, minus some. The data contain approximately 270,000 clones, under 95% of them singletons. The CDR3 loop spans 15 amino acids. CDR1 and CDR2 from the germline V gene are SGHDT and YYEEEE. Trimming removed 4 bases at V and 8 bases at J, with 21 bases between. This TCR was recovered from a man in his forties who had been exposed to COVID-19. The sequencing input was PBMCs or T cells enriched from blood (not recorded which). The rearrangement links TRBV5-6 to TRBJ1-2; tentatively, D is TRBD1 (5 bases). The CDR3 sequence is CASSPSPAGEWGYTF. The CDR3 bases are TGTGCCAGCAGCCCCTCCCCTGCGGGGGAATGGGGCTACACCTTC.